This T cell receptor (beta chain) was found in a study of T cell repertoires in cytomegalovirus infection. About the study: Both CMV infection and a matching HLA type were indicated by public TCR beta signatures. Study findings and constraints: Within the response measured ex vivo, HLA-C-restricted CMV-specific TCR beta clonotypes were dominant. Pooled public TCR beta family frequency picked out CMV carriers with the relevant HLA.

Germline V gives CDR1 MDHEN, CDR2 SYDVKM. The CDR3 has 12 residues. Trimming removed 7 bases at V and 2 bases at J, with 8 bases between. TCRdb processed the reads anew with MiXCR; each CDR3 protein has one entry. This repertoire shows some 920,000 distinct CDR3 sequences, around 30% found once; its top ten account for roughly 13%. This clonotype has a handful of counts. The antigen is undetermined. The TCR sequence derives from a human donor in good health (CMV status not recorded). Some clones in this sample may be carry-over from other donors' samples. Sample: cultured CD8+ T cells from PBMCs, taken from culture after CMV antigen stimulation. V gene TRBV28 combines with J gene TRBJ1-2; the D is unclear. The CDR3 reads CASNAGNYGYTF. As DNA, the CDR3 is TGTGCCAGCAATGCCGGGAACTATGGCTACACCTTC.